The T cell receptor beta chain described here comes from a study of blood T cells in healthy people across ages. Then a second PCR, running roughly 6 to 11 cycles, was carried out with a sample-barcoded 5' primer and a J-beta primer mix. The study obtained at least 3 million CDR3-containing paired-end reads from every sample. Each CDR3 protein is one row after TCRdb ran MiXCR on the 5' RACE reads. The table lists about 650,000 distinct CDR3 sequences, approximately 52% of them singletons. There are 16 residues in the CDR3. Looked up from germline, CDR1 is SNHLY and CDR2 is FYNNEI. V lost 4 bases to trimming and J lost 5 bases, with 21 bases between them.

V usage is TRBV2 and J usage is TRBJ2-7; D not certain. The source is a woman of 80 years or more in good health. Sequencing used blood. CDR3: CASSANSLPSIDEQYF. As DNA, the CDR3 is TGTGCCAGCAGTGCGAACAGTCTCCCTTCTATCGACGAGCAGTACTTC.